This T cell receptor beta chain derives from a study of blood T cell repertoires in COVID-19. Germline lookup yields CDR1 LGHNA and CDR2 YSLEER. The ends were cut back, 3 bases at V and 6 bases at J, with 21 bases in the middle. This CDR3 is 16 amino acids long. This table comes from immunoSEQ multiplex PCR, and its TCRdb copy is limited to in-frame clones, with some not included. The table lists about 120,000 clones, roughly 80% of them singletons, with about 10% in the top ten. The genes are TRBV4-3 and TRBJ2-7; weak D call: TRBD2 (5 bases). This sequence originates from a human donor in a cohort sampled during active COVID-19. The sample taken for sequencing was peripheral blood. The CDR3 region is CASSQSWTSYYGEQYF. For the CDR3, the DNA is TGCGCCAGCAGCCAGAGTTGGACTTCTTATTACGGCGAGCAGTACTTC.